These T cell receptor beta chains were read from a single sample in a study of human T cells and chemical hapten exposure. Each CDR3 protein gets one entry after TCRdb re-called the RACE reads with MiXCR. Of about 74,000 distinct CDR3 sequences in the sample, 25% to 40% are singletons; the top ten hold 8.9%. The sequencing used whole blood, collected in connection with sensitization to the hapten diphenylcyclopropenone (DPC). All receptors come from a man aged 35-49 years with alopecia areata. Some clones in this sample may be carry-over from other donors' samples. CDR3s include the opening cysteine and the closing phenylalanine or tryptophan. The D gene is left open where the match is weak. Some rows mark clone size as missing; the rest say once, few, many or name a class of expanded clone.

CASSLGAGQGENIQYF	TGTGCCAGCAGCTTAGGGGCCGGACAGGGTGAGAACATTCAGTACTTC	TRBD1	TRBJ2-4	TRBV7-9	few
CASSQEWGLAHEQFF	TGTGCCAGCAGCCAAGAATGGGGACTAGCGCATGAGCAGTTCTTC	TRBD2	TRBJ2-1	TRBV14	.
CASSPILSVLNTDTQYF	TGTGCCAGCAGCCCTATTCTTAGCGTTCTCAACACAGATACGCAGTATTTT	.	TRBJ2-3	TRBV6-6	.
CASSLYTGRSYNEQFF	TGTGCCAGCAGCTTATATACGGGACGGTCCTACAATGAGCAGTTCTTC	.	TRBJ2-1	TRBV7-2	.
CASSHTSGSWDEQFF	TGTGCCAGCAGCCATACTAGCGGGAGCTGGGATGAGCAGTTCTTC	TRBD2	TRBJ2-1	TRBV14	few
CASLAAGGSYEQYF	TGTGCCAGTTTAGCGGCGGGAGGTTCCTACGAGCAGTACTTC	TRBD2	TRBJ2-7	TRBV28	few
CASSLIPGLAYNEQFF	TGTGCCAGCAGTTTAATTCCGGGACTAGCCTACAATGAGCAGTTCTTC	TRBD2	TRBJ2-1	TRBV12-3/TRBV12-4	.
CASSLGAAYEQYF	TGTGCCAGCAGCTTGGGGGCAGCCTACGAGCAGTACTTC	.	TRBJ2-7	TRBV11-2	.
CASSLLAGGTDTQYF	TGTGCCAGCAGCCTACTAGCTGGGGGCACAGATACGCAGTATTTT	.	TRBJ2-3	TRBV27	.
CATSDSGRGPSTGELFF	TGTGCCACCAGTGATTCCGGAAGGGGTCCGAGCACCGGGGAACTGTTTTTT	.	TRBJ2-2	TRBV24-1	.
CASRLNGELFF	TGTGCCAGCAGACTCAACGGGGAGCTGTTTTTT	.	TRBJ2-2	TRBV6-1	few
CAISDPDRVFDEQYF	TGTGCCATCAGTGACCCGGACAGGGTTTTCGACGAGCAGTACTTC	TRBD1	TRBJ2-7	TRBV10-3	.